Below are 14 T cell receptor beta chains sequenced from a single sample in a study of blood T cells in healthy people across ages. Sample-barcoded 5' priming and a J-beta primer mix drove a second PCR of 7 to 11 cycles. MiXCR, applied by TCRdb to the 5' RACE reads, yields one record per CDR3 protein. The table records some 900,000 distinct CDR3 sequences, about 48% of them present only once. Material: blood. The receptor set was obtained from a man aged 25-40 years in good health.

The J gene is TRBJ1-4, the V gene TRBV6-2 or TRBV6-3; D is unresolved. The CDR3 consists of 15 residues. V shed 2 bases and J shed 10 bases, with 17 bases lying between them. Germline V gene sequence: CDR1 MNHEY, CDR2 SVGEGT. CDR3 in DNA: TGTGCCAGCAGTTACGGTACACCGGCTAGAGGAAAACTGTTTTTT. It codes for CASSYGTPARGKLFF.

This clonotype has more than one count but fewer than ten. V gene TRBV6-1 combines with J gene TRBJ2-7, with D unclear. Germline V gene lookup returns CDR1 MNHNS and CDR2 SASEGT. Trimming removed 6 bases from V and 0 bases from J, with 9 bases in between. This CDR3 has 13 residues. The CDR3 DNA follows: TGTGCCAGCAGGTGGTGGGGCTCCTACGAGCAGTACTTC. Translating gives CASRWWGSYEQYF.

A few counts support this clonotype. V is TRBV29-1 and J is TRBJ1-4; 9 nucleotides agree with TRBD1. The CDR3 runs 14 residues. Germline values: CDR1 SQVTM, CDR2 ANQGSEA. V was pared by 7 bases and J by 4 bases, with 7 bases of the junction left unmatched. The chain's CDR3 is CSGGKGQGNEKLFF. The CDR3 nucleotides are TGCAGCGGCGGGAAGGGACAGGGTAATGAAAAACTGTTTTTT.

This clonotype was counted only a few times. This chain connects TRBV5-1 to TRBJ2-5; D is unclear. CDR3 length: 14 amino acids. Trimming removed 2 bases from V and 5 bases from J, with 13 bases in between. Germline CDR1 is SGHRS and CDR2 is YFSETQ. The CDR3 region is CASSFHRTAETQYF. For the CDR3, the DNA is TGCGCCAGCAGCTTCCACCGGACCGCGGAGACCCAGTACTTC.

CDR3 residues: CSARDLGEQPQHF. CDR3 nucleotide sequence: TGCAGTGCTAGAGATCTCGGAGAACAGCCCCAGCATTTT. This sequence joins TRBV20-1 and TRBJ1-5; D gene ambiguous. CDR3 size: 13 residues. Trimming left V 0 bases short and J 7 bases short, with 10 bases between. CDR1 DFQATT and CDR2 SNEGSKA come from the germline V gene (reference sequence).

The rearrangement links TRBV5-6 to TRBJ2-3, with D possibly TRBD1 on 6 matching bases. Germline V lookup: CDR1 SGHDT, CDR2 YYEEEE. Trimming left V 4 bases short and J 2 bases short, with 14 bases between. This CDR3 spans 15 amino acids. CDR3 sequence reads: CASSADGTLTDTQYF. The CDR3 nucleotides read TGTGCCAGCAGCGCCGACGGGACACTCACAGATACGCAGTATTTT.

The chain uses TRBV7-2 and TRBJ1-5; 8 bases match TRBD1. Trimming removed 5 bases from V and 4 bases from J; junction bases left unmatched: 4. This CDR3 region has 14 residues. Germline loops: CDR1 SGHTA, CDR2 FQGNSA. The CDR3 DNA reads as TGTGCCAGCAGCGCTCGGACAGGGAATCAGCCCCAGCATTTT. Protein sequence: CASSARTGNQPQHF.

The rearrangement uses TRBV10-3 and TRBJ2-3; D is unresolved. Trimming cost V 4 bases and J 3 bases, with 8 bases left between them. Germline CDR1 ENHRY, CDR2 SYGVKD. This CDR3 contains 13 residues. CDR3 amino acids: CAISAAFTDTQYF. The CDR3 DNA reads as TGTGCCATCAGTGCGGCCTTTACAGATACGCAGTATTTT.

This clonotype appeared a few times. The CDR3 reads CSATYYGYTF. The CDR3 nucleotides are TGCAGTGCCACATACTATGGCTACACCTTC. This chain connects TRBV20-1 to TRBJ1-2; D remains ambiguous. CDR3 length: 10 amino acids. CDR1 is DFQATT, CDR2 SNEGSKA, per germline (reference sequence). Deletions cut 6 bases from V and 3 bases from J, with 5 bases between.

V and J are TRBV30 and TRBJ1-6, with TRBD1 matching 7 bases. V trimming: 4 bases; J trimming: 7 bases; junction bases outside the gene matches: 7. The CDR3 has 14 amino acids. The germline gives CDR1 GTSNPN, CDR2 SVGIG (reference sequence). The CDR3 loop reads CAWILRDRNSPLHF. Here the CDR3 DNA reads TGTGCCTGGATTCTCCGGGACAGAAATTCACCCCTCCACTTT.

The CDR3 DNA reads as TGCGCCAGCAGCTTGGGTACATGGGAAGATACGCAGTATTTT. This translates into CASSLGTWEDTQYF. This chain joins TRBV5-1 and TRBJ2-3; D unresolved. This CDR3 is built from 14 residues. Per germline, CDR1 SGHRS and CDR2 YFSETQ. Trimming pared 0 bases from V and 5 bases from J, leaving 10 bases between. Drawing the rest from reference TRBV5-1 and TRBJ2-3, the complete variable domain is KAGVTQTPRYLIKTRGQQVTLSCSPISGHRSVSWYQQTPGQGLQFLFEYFSETQRNKGNFPGRFSGRQFSNSRSEMNVSTLELGDSALYLCASSLGTWEDTQYFGPGTRLTVL.

The chain links TRBV5-1 to TRBJ2-7; a possible D gene is TRBD1 (5 bases). V lost 8 bases and J 3 bases, leaving 15 bases between the germline ends. The CDR3 sequence is 13 residues long. Per the germline V gene, CDR1 is SGHRS and CDR2 is YFSETQ. The CDR3 DNA sequence: TGCGCCAGGAGCGACATTCAGGGCTACGAGCAGTACTTC. Translating gives CARSDIQGYEQYF.

This clonotype was seen only a few times. The V call is TRBV7-9, the J call TRBJ2-7; 9 nucleotides align to TRBD1. This CDR3 is 16 amino acids long. Germline CDR1 SEHNR, CDR2 FQNEAQ (reference sequence). V dropped 5 bases and J dropped 0; count of bases not matched to a gene: 8. The CDR3 DNA reads as TGTGCCAGCAGCCCCACCGGACAGGGGAGCTCCTACGAGCAGTACTTC. Protein sequence: CASSPTGQGSSYEQYF.

CDR3 bases: TGTGCCAGCAGTGAAGGTTACAGGGTCTACGAGCAGTACTTC. Its translation is CASSEGYRVYEQYF. This rearrangement joins TRBV12-3 or TRBV12-4 to TRBJ2-7; D is perhaps TRBD1 (6 bases). The CDR3 covers 14 residues. V was trimmed by 5 bases and J by 3 bases, leaving 14 bases between them.